This T cell receptor (beta chain) was documented in a study of blood T cell repertoires in COVID-19. Sequencing used immunoSEQ multiplex PCR; TCRdb keeps in-frame clones, though not all of them. This table has 200,000 to 250,000 clones, 80% appearing once. The CDR3 extends over 13 amino acids. Germline V CDR1 and CDR2: MDHEN, SYDVKM. V trimming: 6 bases; J trimming: 3 bases; junction bases outside the gene matches: 5. The chain recombines TRBV28 with TRBJ2-7, with TRBD1 matching 7 bases. This receptor was identified in a human donor in a cohort sampled during active COVID-19. Sequencing was carried out using peripheral blood. This CDR3 reads CASRLGQIYEQYF. The CDR3 nucleotides read TGTGCCAGCAGGTTGGGACAGATCTACGAGCAGTACTTC. Together with reference TRBV28 and TRBJ2-7, the CDR3 gives the full variable domain: DVKVTQSSRYLVKRTGEKVFLECVQDMDHENMFWYRQDPGLGLRLIYFSYDVKMKEKGDIPEGYSVSREKKERFSLILESASTNQTSMYLCASRLGQIYEQYFGPGTRLTVT.